Listed below are T cell receptor beta chains from one sample, sequenced in a study of STAT5B mutations in CD4+ large granular lymphocyte leukemia. Here immunoSEQ multiplex PCR was the method, and the copy in TCRdb shows in-frame clones only, minus some. This table holds about 24,000 clones, more than 70% found once. Sequencing was performed on CD4+ T cells from blood buffy coats. Source of these receptors: a human donor in good health. CDR3s include the opening cysteine and the closing phenylalanine or tryptophan.

J gene: TRBJ2-7
V gene: TRBV10-3
CDR3 protein: CAISELQGDEQYF

J gene: TRBJ2-5
V gene: TRBV29-1
CDR3 protein: CSVEHWAGRETQYF

J gene: TRBJ1-1
V gene: TRBV5-8
CDR3 protein: CASSLDRLTEAFF

J gene: TRBJ2-7
V gene: TRBV11-3
CDR3 protein: CASSLNQQSREQYF

J gene: TRBJ2-6
V gene: TRBV7-9
CDR3 protein: CASSNPRTGANVLTF

J gene: TRBJ2-4
V gene: TRBV7-9
CDR3 protein: CASSPTDRALAKNIQYF

J gene: TRBJ1-5
V gene: TRBV2
CDR3 protein: CASSPEGDSNQPQHF

J gene: TRBJ1-2
V gene: TRBV5-4
CDR3 protein: CASSSGGGKYYGYTF

J gene: TRBJ2-2
V gene: TRBV6-6
CDR3 protein: CASSYSPWELFF

J gene: TRBJ2-1
V gene: TRBV7-9
CDR3 protein: CASSLAGTAYNEQFF

J gene: TRBJ1-1
V gene: TRBV5-1
CDR3 protein: CASTRQGGFFGNTEAFF

J gene: TRBJ1-2
V gene: TRBV9
CDR3 protein: CASSGGQGLPGGYTF

J gene: TRBJ2-7
V gene: TRBV6-4
CDR3 protein: CAKKIGFAWYYEQYF

J gene: TRBJ1-6
V gene: TRBV6-5
CDR3 protein: CASQGSSYNSPLHF

J gene: TRBJ2-2
V gene: TRBV18
CDR3 protein: CASSPDSLANTGELFF

J gene: TRBJ1-2
V gene: TRBV19
CDR3 protein: CASSPGTGGSNYGYTF

J gene: TRBJ1-3
V gene: TRBV6-5
CDR3 protein: CASTSSGNTIYF

J gene: TRBJ1-4
V gene: TRBV7-2
CDR3 protein: CASSLAQGNEKLFF

J gene: TRBJ2-1
V gene: TRBV5-1
CDR3 protein: CASSLSLGQGYNEQFF

J gene: TRBJ1-2
V gene: TRBV7-2
CDR3 protein: CASSSPGVANYGYTF

J gene: TRBJ2-3
V gene: TRBV7-3
CDR3 protein: CASSLISGAGDTQYF

J gene: TRBJ2-7
V gene: TRBV9
CDR3 protein: CASSVEAGGEQYF

J gene: TRBJ2-7
V gene: TRBV18
CDR3 protein: CASSPPVRTYEQYF

J gene: TRBJ1-1
V gene: TRBV29-1
CDR3 protein: CSGRTDMNTEAFF

J gene: TRBJ2-5
V gene: TRBV7-9
CDR3 protein: CASSLLAGGQETQYF

J gene: TRBJ2-1
V gene: TRBV6-5
CDR3 protein: CASSRRGAEQFF